The 21 T cell receptor beta chains below come from one sample, sequenced in a study of monozygotic twins with inflammatory bowel disease. Reprocessing the 5' RACE reads, TCRdb reports a single entry for every CDR3 protein and omits DNA. The sample yields under 45,000 distinct CDR3 sequences, of which the top ten take up 5% to 6%. The specimen sequenced was blood. Source of these receptors: a human donor with ulcerative colitis or Crohn's disease, or a healthy co-twin of an affected twin (not recorded which).

The V and J genes are TRBV5-1 and TRBJ2-6; TCRdb picks TRBD1, but there is no DNA to check that call. This CDR3 region has 18 residues. The germline gives CDR1 SGHRS, CDR2 YFSETQ. CDR3 protein: CASNRVALGSSGANVLTF.

The chain couples TRBV27 to TRBJ1-1; TCRdb's D gene call, TRBD1, goes unchecked for lack of DNA. Looked up from germline, CDR1 is MNHEY and CDR2 is SMNVEV (reference sequence). This CDR3 comprises 13 residues. CDR3 residues: CASSLQGNTEAFF.

The V call is TRBV4-3, the J call TRBJ1-2; TCRdb returns TRBD1, unconfirmable since there is no DNA. This CDR3 is 18 amino acids long. The germline CDR1 and CDR2 sequences are LGHNA and YSLEER. The CDR3 loop is CASSQDPPGRELLSGYTF.

The chain joins TRBV30 to TRBJ2-3; the TCRdb D gene call, TRBD2, has no DNA to confirm it. Per the germline V gene, CDR1 is GTSNPN and CDR2 is SVGIG (reference sequence). There are 17 residues in the CDR3. The CDR3 loop reads CAWTPGTSGSVTDTQYF.

The rearrangement uses TRBV27 and TRBJ2-7; TCRdb indicates TRBD1, and absent DNA this call remains unverified. The CDR3 runs 15 residues. Germline values: CDR1 MNHEY, CDR2 SMNVEV (reference sequence). The CDR3 loop reads CASSLFGDRVYEQYF.

The J gene is TRBJ2-5, the V gene TRBV5-1; TCRdb outputs TRBD1, but without DNA this stays unchecked. CDR1 and CDR2 (germline): SGHRS, YFSETQ. This CDR3 contains 14 residues. CDR3 residues: CASSLTGVVETQYF. The full variable domain, with the rest looked up from reference TRBV5-1 and TRBJ2-5, is KAGVTQTPRYLIKTRGQQVTLSCSPISGHRSVSWYQQTPGQGLQFLFEYFSETQRNKGNFPGRFSGRQFSNSRSEMNVSTLELGDSALYLCASSLTGVVETQYFGPGTRLLVL.

This clonotype is identified as large (0.1 to 1%) from frequency. This sequence joins TRBV27 and TRBJ2-3; TCRdb outputs TRBD1, but without DNA this stays unchecked. Germline lookup yields CDR1 MNHEY and CDR2 SMNVEV (reference sequence). This CDR3 is built from 13 residues. This chain's CDR3 is CASSSLNRDTQYF.

CDR3 in amino acids: CSASGRGGPTGGRADFTRDTQYF. This chain links TRBV20-1 with TRBJ2-3; TCRdb selects TRBD2, and the lack of DNA leaves this call unchecked. This CDR3 spans 23 amino acids. From germline, CDR1 is DFQATT and CDR2 SNEGSKA (reference sequence).

The rearrangement uses TRBV7-2 and TRBJ2-3; the TCRdb call, TRBD1, lacks DNA for checking. The CDR3 runs 16 residues. Looked up from germline, CDR1 is SGHTA and CDR2 is FQGNSA. The CDR3 spells CASSSPDPTVTDTQYF. The full variable domain, with the rest looked up from reference TRBV7-2 and TRBJ2-3, is GAGVSQSPSNKVTEKGKDVELRCDPISGHTALYWYRQSLGQGLEFLIYFQGNSAPDKSGLPSDRFSAERTGGSVSTLTIQRTQQEDSAVYLCASSSPDPTVTDTQYFGPGTRLTVL.

The chain joins TRBV20-1 to TRBJ2-2. CDR1 is DFQATT and CDR2 is SNEGSKA in the germline V gene (reference sequence). The length of the CDR3 is 17 residues. This CDR3 reads CSARDPSSRTNTGELFF.

The V and J genes are TRBV5-1 and TRBJ1-2; as DNA is missing, the TRBD1 call by TCRdb cannot be tested. The CDR3 contains 16 residues. Germline V gene lookup returns CDR1 SGHRS and CDR2 YFSETQ. The CDR3 spells CASSLAGTGGEAGYTF.

This chain links TRBV27 with TRBJ1-2. CDR3 length: 14 amino acids. CDR1 and CDR2 (germline): MNHEY, SMNVEV (reference sequence). The CDR3: CASSLLAGGQGYTF.

The rearrangement uses TRBV4-3 and TRBJ2-5; TCRdb indicates TRBD1, and absent DNA this call remains unverified. Germline V gives CDR1 LGHNA, CDR2 YSLEER. The CDR3 runs 15 residues. CDR3 protein: CASSRTIGGGETQYF.

The CDR3 sequence: CASSEEWGTEAFF. The chain combines TRBV2 with TRBJ1-1; TCRdb's D call, TRBD1, is unchecked because there is no DNA. CDR3 length: 13 residues. CDR1 and CDR2 from the germline V gene are SNHLY and FYNNEI.

The chain uses TRBV29-1 and TRBJ1-1. The germline gives CDR1 SQVTM, CDR2 ANQGSEA. The CDR3 length is 14 residues. CDR3 residues: CSVMAKESYTEAFF.

This chain joins TRBV12-3 or TRBV12-4 and TRBJ2-3; without DNA, the TCRdb call of TRBD1 cannot be checked. There are 15 residues in the CDR3. This CDR3 is CASSGGLVVSDTQYF.

This sequence joins TRBV5-6 and TRBJ2-7. Germline V lookup: CDR1 SGHDT, CDR2 YYEEEE. The CDR3 has 14 residues. This CDR3 is CASSPSEWGYEQYF.

The chain has TRBV11-2 and TRBJ1-2. CDR1 is SGHAT, CDR2 FQNNGV, per germline. This CDR3 region has 12 residues. The CDR3 sequence: CASSLANYGYTF.

The chain carries TRBV10-3 and TRBJ2-3; TCRdb lists TRBD1, though no DNA is available to test this call. Germline assignment: CDR1 ENHRY and CDR2 SYGVKD. The CDR3 is 15 amino acids. CDR3 sequence reads: CAISWDVRGPDTQYF.

The chain uses TRBV5-6 and TRBJ2-3; TCRdb calls TRBD2, which cannot be checked without DNA. Germline CDR1 is SGHDT and CDR2 is YYEEEE. The CDR3 has 15 amino acids. The CDR3 region is CASSLEGTSGGTQYF.

The chain joins TRBV11-2 to TRBJ1-1. The CDR3 spans 12 residues. CDR1 and CDR2 (germline): SGHAT, FQNNGV. CDR3 sequence: CASNWVNTEAFF.